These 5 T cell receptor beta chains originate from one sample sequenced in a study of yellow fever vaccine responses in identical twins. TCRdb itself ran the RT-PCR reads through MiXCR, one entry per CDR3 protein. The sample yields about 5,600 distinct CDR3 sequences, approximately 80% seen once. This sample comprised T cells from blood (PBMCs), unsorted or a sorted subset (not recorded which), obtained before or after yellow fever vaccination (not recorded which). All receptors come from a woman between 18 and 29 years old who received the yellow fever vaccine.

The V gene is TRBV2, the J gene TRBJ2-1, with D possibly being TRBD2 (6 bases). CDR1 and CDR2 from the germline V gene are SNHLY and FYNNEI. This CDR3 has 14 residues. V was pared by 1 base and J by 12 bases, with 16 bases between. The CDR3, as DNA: TGTGCCAGCAGTGAAGGTGCGACCCGGAGGGGGCAGTTCTTC. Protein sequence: CASSEGATRRGQFF.

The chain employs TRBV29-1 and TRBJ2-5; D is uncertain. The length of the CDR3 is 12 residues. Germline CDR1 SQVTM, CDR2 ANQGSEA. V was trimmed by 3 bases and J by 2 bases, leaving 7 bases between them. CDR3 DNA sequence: TGCAGCGTTGAGCTGACACAAGAGACCCAGTACTTC. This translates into CSVELTQETQYF.

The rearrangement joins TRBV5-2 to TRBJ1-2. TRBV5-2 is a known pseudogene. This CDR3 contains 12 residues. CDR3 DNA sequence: TGTGCCAGCAAAGGGGAGGACTATGGCTACACCTTC. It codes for CASKGEDYGYTF.

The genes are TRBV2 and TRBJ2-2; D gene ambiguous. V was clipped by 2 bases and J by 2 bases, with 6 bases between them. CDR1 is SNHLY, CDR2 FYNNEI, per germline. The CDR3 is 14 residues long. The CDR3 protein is CASSETRNTGELFF. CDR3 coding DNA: TGTGCCAGCAGTGAAACTCGTAACACCGGGGAGCTGTTTTTT.

CDR3 nucleotides: TGTGCCAGCAGTGACCAGGGGGGGTTGCTTGTGGGTGAAGCTTTCTTT. Translating it yields CASSDQGGLLVGEAFF. V is TRBV6-4 and J is TRBJ1-1; 7 positions match TRBD1. V lost 2 bases to trimming and J lost 7 bases; unmatched junction nucleotides: 13. The CDR3 covers 16 residues. The germline V gene encodes CDR1 MRHNA and CDR2 SNTAGT.